These 12 T cell receptor beta chains share one sample of origin, sequenced in a study of human T cells and chemical hapten exposure. One entry per CDR3 protein results from TCRdb running MiXCR on the RACE reads. The sample shows 25,000 to 35,000 distinct CDR3 sequences, about 5.6% of them seen only once. Time point denoted: patch test 3, about 24 weeks after DPC sensitization. Treatment noted: therapeutic diphenylcyclopropenone sensitization with weekly scalp DPC. Specimen: whole blood, collected in connection with sensitization to the hapten diphenylcyclopropenone (DPC). The receptor set was obtained from a man aged 25 to 40 with alopecia areata. Some clones in this sample may be carry-over from other donors' samples.

This clonotype has ten or more counts. The genes are TRBV5-5 and TRBJ1-6; D is unclear. The germline gives CDR1 SGHKS, CDR2 YYEKEE (reference sequence). V was trimmed by 4 bases and J by 5 bases, leaving 13 bases between them. The CDR3 has 15 residues. CDR3 loop: CASSTRTADNSPLHF. CDR3 in DNA: TGTGCCAGCAGCACACGGACCGCGGATAATTCACCCCTCCACTTT.

The chain is built from TRBV6-1 and TRBJ2-3; perhaps TRBD2 as D (5 bases). This CDR3 has 14 residues. Trimming took off 6 bases at V and 2 bases at J, with 12 bases between the two ends. Germline-derived CDR1 and CDR2 are MNHNS and SASEGT. This CDR3 reads CASRDPGNTDTQYF. As DNA, the CDR3 is TGTGCCAGCAGAGACCCGGGGAACACAGATACGCAGTATTTT.

This clonotype was picked up many times. The CDR3 nucleotides read TGTGCCAGCAGTCCGGGACCACCGAAGTGGAACACCGGGGAGCTGTTTTTT. Its translation: CASSPGPPKWNTGELFF. This chain connects TRBV7-2 to TRBJ2-2; D could derive from TRBD1 or TRBD2 (5 bases each). With 6 bases removed from V and 1 base from J, the gap between germline ends came to 18 bases. This CDR3 has 17 amino acids. From germline, CDR1 is SGHTA and CDR2 FQGNSA.

This clonotype came up many times. V gene TRBV20-1 combines with J gene TRBJ2-2; D is perhaps TRBD2 (5 bases). Germline lookup yields CDR1 DFQATT and CDR2 SNEGSKA (reference sequence). The CDR3 contains 16 residues. The V gene lost 0 bases and the J gene lost 5 bases, with 16 bases spanning the gap. CDR3: CSARDRNQPGTGELFF. For the CDR3, the DNA is TGCAGTGCTAGAGATCGTAACCAACCGGGGACCGGGGAGCTGTTTTTT.

This clonotype came up many times. The chain carries TRBV11-2 and TRBJ2-3, with D perhaps TRBD1 (5 bases). V lost 5 bases and J 5 bases, leaving 17 bases between the germline ends. CDR3 size: 15 residues. CDR1 is SGHAT, CDR2 FQNNGV, per germline. Written as DNA, the CDR3 is TGTGCCAGCAGCCCATCAGGGTCGGCCGAAGATACGCAGTATTTT. Residues: CASSPSGSAEDTQYF.

By share, this clonotype counts as medium-sized. V and J are TRBV7-2 and TRBJ1-5; perhaps TRBD1 as D (5 bases). V lost 2 bases to trimming and J lost 3 bases, with 11 bases between them. CDR1 SGHTA and CDR2 FQGNSA come from the germline V gene. The CDR3 extends over 15 amino acids. In nucleotides, the CDR3 is TGTGCCAGCAGCTTACCCCCAGGGTTCAATCAGCCCCAGCATTTT. It specifies CASSLPPGFNQPQHF.

This clonotype has ten or more counts. The chain joins TRBV27 to TRBJ2-1; perhaps TRBD1 as D (5 bases). Trimming took off 3 bases at V and 4 bases at J, with 10 bases between the two ends. The CDR3 spans 14 residues. The germline V gene has CDR1 MNHEY and CDR2 SMNVEV (reference sequence). The CDR3 here is CASSFDRPYNEQFF. The CDR3 DNA is TGTGCCAGCAGTTTTGACAGACCATACAATGAGCAGTTCTTC.

This clonotype was recorded many times. The V call is TRBV7-9, the J call TRBJ1-1, with 11 bases lining up with TRBD1. This CDR3 spans 14 amino acids. J gave up 13 bases and V 4 bases, and 11 bases lay outside the gene matches. Germline CDR1 reads SEHNR; CDR2 reads FQNEAQ (reference sequence). As DNA, the CDR3 is TGTGCCAGCAGCTCTGGTTTCCGGGACAGGGGGGTTTTCTTT. Its protein is CASSSGFRDRGVFF.

This clonotype was counted at least ten times. The rearrangement joins TRBV6-1 to TRBJ2-4; the match to TRBD1 covers 8 bases. Germline V gene lookup returns CDR1 MNHNS and CDR2 SASEGT. After removal of 0 bases from V and 2 bases from J, the junction contained 9 bases not matched to a gene. The CDR3 totals 18 residues. As DNA, the CDR3 is TGTGCCAGCAGTGAAGCGCTGCAGGGGGCTTCAACCAAAAACATTCAGTACTTC. Its protein product is CASSEALQGASTKNIQYF.

In its sample, this clonotype was seen many times. The rearrangement links TRBV10-2 to TRBJ2-3; 10 nucleotides align to TRBD2. Germline-derived CDR1 and CDR2 are WSHSY and SAAADI. This CDR3 region has 14 residues. V gave up 5 bases and J gave up 3 bases; unmatched junction bases: 2. The CDR3 region is CASSQLAGTDTQYF. Written as DNA, the CDR3 is TGCGCCAGCAGTCAACTAGCGGGGACAGATACGCAGTATTTT.

In this sample, this clonotype turned up a few times. The chain joins TRBV2 to TRBJ1-2; D is uncertain. Per germline, CDR1 SNHLY and CDR2 FYNNEI. Trimming removed 0 bases at V and 2 bases at J, with 13 bases between. The CDR3 spans 16 residues. Written as DNA, the CDR3 is TGTGCCAGCAGTGAAGCGCTTAAGGCTACCAACTATGGCTACACCTTC. The encoded protein is CASSEALKATNYGYTF.

This clonotype has at least ten counts. The chain links TRBV5-1 to TRBJ2-2; D is perhaps TRBD1 or TRBD2 (5 bases each). CDR1 SGHRS and CDR2 YFSETQ come from the germline V gene. The CDR3 runs 13 residues. V lost 3 bases and J lost 6, with 9 bases in between. CDR3 sequence (DNA): TGCGCCAGCAGCTCAAGAGGGGCCGGGGAGCTGTTTTTT. It specifies CASSSRGAGELFF. Full variable domain (missing parts from reference TRBV5-1 and TRBJ2-2): KAGVTQTPRYLIKTRGQQVTLSCSPISGHRSVSWYQQTPGQGLQFLFEYFSETQRNKGNFPGRFSGRQFSNSRSEMNVSTLELGDSALYLCASSSRGAGELFFGEGSRLTVL.